The sequence of this T cell receptor (beta chain) was determined in a study of T cell responses to AZD1222 COVID-19 vaccine. Study-level points and caveats: Reports indicate that nearly half of spike-specific TCRs are directed at unmutated variant regions. Donor demographics were predominantly white British with a female majority; clonal diversity may be underestimated.

With regard to this clone: The antigen is undetermined.

Sequencing was performed with immunoSEQ multiplex PCR; in TCRdb, only in-frame clones are kept and a portion is missing. The sample lists under 140,000 clones; around 90% were seen once. Trimming pared 2 bases from V and 0 bases from J, leaving 7 bases between. Per the germline V gene, CDR1 is KGHSH and CDR2 is LQKENI. The CDR3 contains 14 residues. This receptor was obtained from an adult in good health. The material was peripheral blood, obtained on day 0 of AZD1222 vaccination. The chain has TRBV18 and TRBJ1-2; D unresolved. CDR3 sequence: CASSPSTANYGYTF. As DNA, the CDR3 is TGTGCCAGCTCACCATCCACAGCTAACTATGGCTACACCTTC.